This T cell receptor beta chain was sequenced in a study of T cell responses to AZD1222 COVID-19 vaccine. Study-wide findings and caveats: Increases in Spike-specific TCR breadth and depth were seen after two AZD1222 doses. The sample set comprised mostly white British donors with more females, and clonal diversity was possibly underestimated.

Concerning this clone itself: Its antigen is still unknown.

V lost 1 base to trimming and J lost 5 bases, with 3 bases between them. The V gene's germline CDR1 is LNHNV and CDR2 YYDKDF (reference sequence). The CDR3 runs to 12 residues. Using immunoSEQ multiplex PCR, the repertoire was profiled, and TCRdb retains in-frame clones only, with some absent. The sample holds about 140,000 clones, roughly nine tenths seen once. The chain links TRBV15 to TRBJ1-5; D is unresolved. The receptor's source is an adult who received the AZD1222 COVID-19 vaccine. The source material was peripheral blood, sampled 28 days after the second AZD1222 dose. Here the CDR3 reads CATSRADQPQHF. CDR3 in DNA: TGTGCCACCAGCAGAGCAGATCAGCCCCAGCATTTT.